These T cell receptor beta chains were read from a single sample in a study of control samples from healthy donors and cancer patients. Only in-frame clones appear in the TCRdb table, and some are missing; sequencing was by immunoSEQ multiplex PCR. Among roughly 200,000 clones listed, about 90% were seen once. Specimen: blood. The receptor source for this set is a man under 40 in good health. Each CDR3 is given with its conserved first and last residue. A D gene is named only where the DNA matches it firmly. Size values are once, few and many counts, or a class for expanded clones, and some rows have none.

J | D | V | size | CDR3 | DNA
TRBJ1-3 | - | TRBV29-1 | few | CSVEDRNTIYF | TGCAGCGTTGAAGACCGAAACACCATATATTTT
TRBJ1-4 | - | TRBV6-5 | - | CASRIRFSNEKLFF | TGTGCCAGCAGGATCAGGTTTTCTAATGAAAAACTGTTTTTT
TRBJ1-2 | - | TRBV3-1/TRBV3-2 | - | CASSQQQGRGNGYTF | TGTGCCAGCAGCCAACAGCAGGGAAGGGGGAATGGCTACACCTTC
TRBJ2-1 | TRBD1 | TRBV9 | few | CASSVQGVGNEQFF | TGTGCCAGCAGCGTTCAGGGGGTAGGCAATGAGCAGTTCTTC
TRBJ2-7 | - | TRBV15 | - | CATSKGPSSYEQYF | TGTGCCACCAGCAAGGGGCCGAGCTCCTACGAGCAGTACTTC
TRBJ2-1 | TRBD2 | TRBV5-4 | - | CASSRPSGGPHGNEQFF | TGTGCCAGCAGCCGGCCTAGCGGGGGGCCTCATGGCAATGAGCAGTTCTTC
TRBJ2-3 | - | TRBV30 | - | CAWSVGGGGTDTQYF | TGTGCCTGGAGTGTAGGCGGAGGGGGCACAGATACGCAGTATTTT
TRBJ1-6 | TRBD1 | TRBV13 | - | CASSGRTGVSPLHF | TGTGCCAGCAGCGGGCGGACAGGGGTATCACCCCTCCACTTT
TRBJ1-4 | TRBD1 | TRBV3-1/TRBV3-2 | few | CASSGQGSNEKLFF | TGTGCCAGCAGTGGACAGGGCTCTAATGAAAAACTGTTTTTT
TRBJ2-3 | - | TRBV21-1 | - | CASSKEAHKGTDTQYF | TGTGCCAGCAGCAAAGAGGCCCACAAAGGCACAGATACGCAGTATTTT
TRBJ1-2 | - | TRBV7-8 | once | CASSPPSGLGGYTF | TGTGCCAGCAGCCCGCCTTCGGGACTTGGGGGCTACACCTTC
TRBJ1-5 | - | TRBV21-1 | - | CASSNLPSRGQGIGSNQPQHF | TGTGCCAGCAGCAATTTGCCCTCCCGCGGACAGGGAATTGGGAGCAATCAGCCCCAGCATTTT
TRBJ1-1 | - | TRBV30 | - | CAWSALRLNTEAFF | TGTGCCTGGAGTGCCTTACGGCTGAACACTGAAGCTTTCTTT
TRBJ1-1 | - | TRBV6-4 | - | CASSGTDLVHTEAFF | TGTGCCAGCAGTGGTACAGATCTTGTCCACACTGAAGCTTTCTTT
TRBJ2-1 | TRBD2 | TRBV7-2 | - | CASSFPRVAGGPDEQFF | TGTGCCAGCAGCTTTCCCAGGGTAGCGGGGGGGCCCGATGAGCAGTTCTTC
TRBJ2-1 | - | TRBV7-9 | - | CASKPKRSDRSAFF | TGTGCCAGCAAGCCTAAACGGAGTGACAGGTCCGCGTTCTTC
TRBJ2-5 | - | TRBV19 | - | CASSIFGQQETQYF | TGTGCCAGTAGTATCTTCGGCCAGCAAGAGACCCAGTACTTC
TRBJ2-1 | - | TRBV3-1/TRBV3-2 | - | CASSQGNTGPFSYNEQFF | TGTGCCAGCAGCCAAGGCAACACAGGGCCCTTCTCCTACAATGAGCAGTTCTTC
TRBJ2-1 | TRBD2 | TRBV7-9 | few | CASSLAQTSGLFNEQFF | TGTGCCAGCAGCTTAGCACAGACTAGCGGCCTCTTCAATGAGCAGTTCTTC
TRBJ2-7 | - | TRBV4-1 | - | CASSPSETPSLEQYF | TGCGCCAGCAGCCCGAGCGAGACCCCCTCCCTCGAGCAGTACTTC
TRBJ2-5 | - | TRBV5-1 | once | CASSLGRSTQETQYF | TGCGCCAGCAGCTTGGGTAGGAGTACCCAAGAGACCCAGTACTTC
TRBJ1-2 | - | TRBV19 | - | CASSAGRNGYTF | TGTGCCAGTAGTGCCGGGCGGAACGGCTACACCTTC
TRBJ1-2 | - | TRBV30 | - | CAWSVLDGTYGYTF | TGTGCCTGGAGTGTACTGGACGGGACCTATGGCTACACCTTC
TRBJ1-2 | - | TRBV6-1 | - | CASSETRTAYGYTF | TGTGCCAGCAGTGAAACTAGAACAGCCTATGGCTACACCTTC
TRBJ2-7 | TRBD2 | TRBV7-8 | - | CASTLGLAGYEQYF | TGTGCCAGCACCCTGGGGCTAGCGGGGTACGAGCAGTACTTC
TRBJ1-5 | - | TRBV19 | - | CASKGDSNQPQHF | TGTGCCAGTAAGGGGGATAGCAATCAGCCCCAGCATTTT
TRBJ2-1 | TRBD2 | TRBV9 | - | CASSELSGGVNEQFF | TGTGCCAGCAGCGAGCTCAGCGGGGGGGTGAATGAGCAGTTCTTC
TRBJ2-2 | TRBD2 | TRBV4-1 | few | CASSQATLAGYTGELFF | TGCGCCAGCAGCCAAGCCACGCTAGCGGGGTATACCGGGGAGCTGTTTTTT
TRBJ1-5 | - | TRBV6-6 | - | CASSYSGVYQPQHF | TGTGCCAGCAGTTACTCAGGGGTTTATCAGCCCCAGCATTTT
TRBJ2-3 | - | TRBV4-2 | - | CASSQEVVTTDTQYF | TGTGCCAGCAGCCAAGAGGTAGTAACCACAGATACGCAGTATTTT
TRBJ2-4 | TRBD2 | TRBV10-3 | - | CAISDPTSGGLAKNIQYF | TGTGCCATCAGTGACCCAACTAGCGGGGGATTAGCCAAAAACATTCAGTACTTC
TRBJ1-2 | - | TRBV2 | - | CAILDYGYTF | TGTGCCATTCTAGACTATGGCTACACCTTC
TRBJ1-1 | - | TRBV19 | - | CASRGHTEAFF | TGTGCCAGTAGGGGGCACACTGAAGCTTTCTTT
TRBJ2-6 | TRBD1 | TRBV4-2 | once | CASILDRDRGSSGANVLTF | TGTGCCAGCATCCTGGACCGGGACAGGGGCTCCTCTGGGGCCAACGTCCTGACTTTC
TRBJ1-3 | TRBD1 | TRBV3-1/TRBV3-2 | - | CASSLGQGGDTIYF | TGTGCCAGCAGCCTTGGACAGGGGGGAGACACCATATATTTT
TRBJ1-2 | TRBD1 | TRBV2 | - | CASSEVGTGNEYGYTF | TGTGCCAGCAGTGAAGTCGGGACAGGGAACGAATATGGCTACACCTTC
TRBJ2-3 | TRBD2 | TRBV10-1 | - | CASSKTSGGESDTQYF | TGCGCCAGCAGCAAGACTAGCGGGGGGGAATCGGATACGCAGTATTTT
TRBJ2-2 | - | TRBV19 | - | CASSSGGSPAGELFF | TGTGCCAGTAGTTCAGGGGGGTCACCTGCCGGGGAGCTGTTTTTT
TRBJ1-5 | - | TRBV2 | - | CASSGEVSDQPQHF | TGTGCCAGCAGTGGGGAGGTATCAGATCAGCCCCAGCATTTT
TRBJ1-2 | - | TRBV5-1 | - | CASSLGGRKTYTF | TGCGCCAGCAGCTTGGGGGGACGGAAGACCTACACCTTC
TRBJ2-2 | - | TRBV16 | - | CASSQSRGTGELFF | TGTGCCAGCAGCCAATCTAGAGGGACCGGGGAGCTGTTTTTT